This entry lists 16 T cell receptor beta chains sequenced from one sample in a study of a mutant IDH1 vaccine in newly diagnosed glioma. Antigen specificity for these receptors is unknown. The time point denotes: week 11, during vaccination. Vaccination comprised doses that each held 300 ug of mutant IDH1 20-mer peptide, plus topical imiquimod. Profiled with immunoSEQ multiplex PCR; TCRdb holds only in-frame clones, not every one. The sample includes approximately 110,000 clones, about 90% of them seen just once. The sequencing used PBMCs, collected from a glioma patient whose treatment included an IDH1 peptide vaccine. The receptors come from a woman in her 50s with glioma.

CDR3 sequence: CASSPGARTEAFF. The CDR3, as DNA: TGTGCCAGCTCACCGGGGGCGCGGACTGAAGCTTTCTTT. The rearrangement links TRBV7-6 to TRBJ1-1, with D tentatively TRBD1 (6 bases). Trimming removed 8 bases from V and 5 bases from J, with 15 bases in between. The CDR3 consists of 13 residues. From germline, CDR1 is SGHVS and CDR2 FNYEAQ.

In this sample, this clone turned up once. The CDR3 DNA reads TGCGCCAGCAGCCAAGAGGGCCACCTCCGAGGGGACACTGAAGCTTTCTTT. Translating gives CASSQEGHLRGDTEAFF. The V gene is TRBV4-1, the J gene TRBJ1-1; a possible D gene is TRBD1 (5 bases). Germline lookup yields CDR1 MGHRA and CDR2 YSYEKL. Trimming pared 0 bases from V and 3 bases from J, leaving 17 bases between. This CDR3 contains 17 residues.

The V and J genes are TRBV5-6 and TRBJ1-3; 7 bases are a match to TRBD1. CDR1 is SGHDT and CDR2 is YYEEEE in the germline V gene. This CDR3 comprises 16 residues. With 4 bases clipped from V and 4 bases from J, the junction kept 11 bases outside the gene matches. The chain's CDR3 is CASSQGQRIVGNTIYF. CDR3 DNA sequence: TGTGCCAGCAGCCAGGGACAGCGGATCGTCGGAAACACCATATATTTT.

The J gene is TRBJ2-1, the V gene TRBV6-5; 11 nucleotides line up with TRBD2. V trimming: 6 bases; J trimming: 8 bases; junction bases outside the gene matches: 6. The CDR3 covers 14 residues. Germline V gene data show CDR1 as MNHEY and CDR2 as SVGAGI. The CDR3 sequence is CASRRLAGGDEQFF. CDR3 bases: TGTGCCAGCAGGCGGCTAGCGGGAGGCGATGAGCAGTTCTTC.

This clone was recorded a few times. The sample contains more than one DNA sequence encoding this CDR3. The genes are TRBV5-1 and TRBJ2-3; 8 positions agree with TRBD2. The CDR3 runs to 15 residues. The trim removed 2 bases at V and 2 bases at J, leaving 4 bases unmatched. Germline V gene data show CDR1 as SGHRS and CDR2 as YFSETQ. This CDR3 is CASSFGRAPTDTQYF. The CDR3 region has the DNA TGCGCCAGCAGCTTCGGGAGGGCCCCCACAGATACGCAGTATTTT.

The V and J genes are TRBV7-9 and TRBJ1-6; D call uncertain. The V end was cut by 2 bases, the J end by 8 bases, with 16 bases between. Germline lookup yields CDR1 SEHNR and CDR2 FQNEAQ (reference sequence). The CDR3 is 16 residues long. The CDR3 coding sequence is TGTGCCAGCAGCTTATCCGCCAGGAGACTTTATTCACCCCTCCACTTT. Encoded protein: CASSLSARRLYSPLHF.

The V call is TRBV5-6, the J call TRBJ1-6; D gene unclear. The CDR3 is 15 amino acids. V was cut by 4 bases and J by 7 bases, with 15 bases left in between. CDR1 is SGHDT, CDR2 YYEEEE, per germline. CDR3 sequence reads: CASSAYQVGNSPLHF. In DNA, the CDR3 is TGTGCCAGCAGCGCCTACCAGGTCGGGAATTCACCCCTCCACTTT.

The chain combines TRBV7-2 with TRBJ2-3, with TRBD2 matching over 14 bases. Trimming took 5 bases from V and 5 from J; bases not matched to a gene: 6. Germline V gives CDR1 SGHTA, CDR2 FQGNSA. The CDR3 has 16 amino acids. This CDR3 reads CASSPGLAGVGDTQYF. In nucleotides, the CDR3 is TGTGCCAGCAGCCCGGGACTAGCGGGAGTAGGAGATACGCAGTATTTT.

The V call is TRBV11-2, the J call TRBJ2-7, with D unresolved. Trimming took 4 bases from V and 6 from J, leaving 13 bases between them. CDR1 and CDR2 from the germline V gene are SGHAT and FQNNGV. The CDR3 has 13 residues. CDR3 sequence (DNA): TGTGCCAGCAGCTCCCCTCGCCGGCCCGAGCAGTACTTC. Amino acid sequence: CASSSPRRPEQYF.

This rearrangement joins TRBV6-1 to TRBJ1-2; 9 bases are a match to TRBD1. The CDR3 has 12 amino acids. V was clipped by 6 bases and J by 5 bases; unmatched bases: 1. Germline-derived CDR1 and CDR2 are MNHNS and SASEGT. CDR3 nucleotides: TGTGCCAGCAGCGACAGGGGGTATGGCTACACCTTC. This translates into CASSDRGYGYTF.

The V and J genes are TRBV30 and TRBJ1-1; unclear D gene. Per the germline V gene, CDR1 is GTSNPN and CDR2 is SVGIG (reference sequence). The CDR3 has 13 amino acids. Trimming removed 0 bases from V and 3 bases from J, with 8 bases in between. The CDR3 DNA follows: TGTGCCTGGAGTGTGCTCCGGGACACTGAAGCTTTCTTT. It yields the protein CAWSVLRDTEAFF.

This chain uses TRBV18 with TRBJ2-5; no clear D. Per the germline V gene, CDR1 is KGHSH and CDR2 is LQKENI. V lost 3 bases and J 1 base, leaving 9 bases between the germline ends. The CDR3 totals 14 residues. This chain's CDR3 is CASSPLNSQETQYF. For the CDR3, the DNA is TGTGCCAGCTCACCGTTAAACAGCCAAGAGACCCAGTACTTC.

The rearrangement links TRBV5-1 to TRBJ2-7; 7 bases fit TRBD2. V shed 3 bases and J 3 bases; nucleotides not matched to a gene: 9. This CDR3 is built from 15 residues. Per germline, CDR1 SGHRS and CDR2 YFSETQ. The CDR3 DNA sequence: TGCGCCAGCAGCTGGGCAGGGCGGGGGTACTACGAGCAGTACTTC. Its translation is CASSWAGRGYYEQYF.

The chain employs TRBV4-2 and TRBJ1-6; TRBD1 matches at 9 bases. Germline trimming cut 0 bases from V and 2 bases from J; bases unmatched to any gene: 8. There are 19 residues in the CDR3. In germline, CDR1 is LGHNA, CDR2 YNFKEQ. The DNA for the CDR3 is TGTGCCAGCAGCCAAGATAAGGGACAGGGAAGGGCCTATAATTCACCCCTCCACTTT. It codes for CASSQDKGQGRAYNSPLHF.

Worth noting for this clone: One junction end disagrees with the germline gene, perhaps due to a read error. V gene TRBV5-4 combines with J gene TRBJ1-2, with 8 bases fitting TRBD1. The CDR3 covers 12 residues. Germline V CDR1 and CDR2: SGHNT, YYREEE (reference sequence). DNA of the CDR3: TGTGCCAGCAGCCTGGGGACCGTCAGGGGGCCCTTC. Translation: CASSLGTVRGPF.

The chain links TRBV28 to TRBJ2-2; D gene unclear. CDR1 is MDHEN, CDR2 SYDVKM, per germline. Trimming stripped 4 bases from V and 2 bases from J, with 8 bases between. CDR3 length: 14 residues. CDR3 sequence: CASSSERNTGELFF. The CDR3 DNA reads as TGTGCCAGCAGTTCGGAACGAAACACCGGGGAGCTGTTTTTT.